Each of the 3 T cell receptor beta chains below was sequenced from the same sample in a study of beta chain features in type 1 diabetes. Expressed TCRB transcripts were sequenced after all isolated RNA was converted to cDNA. Clones were sequenced by immunoSEQ multiplex PCR, and TCRdb holds only the in-frame ones, with some missing. The sample consists of about 260,000 clones, around 68% of them appearing once. Sequenced sample: naive CD4+ T cells from blood. The receptors shown here come from a man younger than 40 in good health.

This rearrangement joins TRBV28 to TRBJ1-5; 7 nucleotides agree with TRBD1. The ends lost 8 bases at V and 2 bases at J; junction bases unmatched: 6. The CDR3 has 14 amino acids. Per the germline V gene, CDR1 is MDHEN and CDR2 is SYDVKM. CDR3 coding DNA: TGTGCCAGCGCACACGGACAGGGCAATCAGCCCCAGCATTTT. This encodes CASAHGQGNQPQHF.

The rearrangement links TRBV4-1 to TRBJ2-1; 8 bases are a match to TRBD2. The CDR3 spans 16 residues. The V and J ends lost 1 base and 9 bases, in that order; junction bases with no gene match: 11. Germline V gene sequence: CDR1 MGHRA, CDR2 YSYEKL. The CDR3 bases are TGCGCCAGCAGCCAAGGTGGGCTAGCGGGTCTTACTGAGCAGTTCTTC. The encoded protein is CASSQGGLAGLTEQFF.

The V and J genes are TRBV2 and TRBJ1-2; D gene ambiguous. The germline gives CDR1 SNHLY, CDR2 FYNNEI. This CDR3 region has 12 residues. V lost 3 bases to trimming and J lost 5 bases, with 7 bases between them. The CDR3 spells CASSDGYYGYTF. The CDR3 DNA is TGTGCCAGCAGTGACGGATATTATGGCTACACCTTC.